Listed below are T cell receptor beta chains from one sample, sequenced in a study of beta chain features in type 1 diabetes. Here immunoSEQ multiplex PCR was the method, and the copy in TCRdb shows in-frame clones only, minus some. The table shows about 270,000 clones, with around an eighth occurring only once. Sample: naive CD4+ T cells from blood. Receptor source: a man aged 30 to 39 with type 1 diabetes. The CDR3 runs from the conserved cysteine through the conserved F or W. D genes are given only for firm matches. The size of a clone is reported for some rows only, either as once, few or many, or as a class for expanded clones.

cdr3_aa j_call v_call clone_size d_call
CSAASQMNTGELFF TRBJ2-2 TRBV29-1 NA NA
CASSFSTSGSGTDTQYF TRBJ2-3 TRBV5-6 NA TRBD2
CASSLAGQGWQTQYF TRBJ2-5 TRBV5-6 NA TRBD1
CASSLGSSTSTDTQYF TRBJ2-3 TRBV5-1 NA NA
CASSLALAGDEQYF TRBJ2-7 TRBV5-1 few TRBD2
CASSQDADGYTF TRBJ1-2 TRBV5-4 NA NA
CAGGEDRGGGYTF TRBJ1-2 TRBV5-4 NA TRBD1
CASSEGGDEQFF TRBJ2-1 TRBV9 NA NA
CAISEMRGGEQFF TRBJ2-1 TRBV10-3 NA NA
CASTPSLGATKEKLFF TRBJ1-4 TRBV7-8 few NA
CARTSGIAETQYF TRBJ2-5 TRBV30 NA TRBD2
CASSFGKRTYEQYF TRBJ2-7 TRBV7-9 NA NA
CASSRNSGRDGEQFF TRBJ2-1 TRBV18 NA TRBD2
CASNGGSVNTGELFF TRBJ2-2 TRBV6-1 NA TRBD2
CASSQSVAPGEKLFF TRBJ1-4 TRBV4-1 few NA
CASSASTSEKNIQYF TRBJ2-4 TRBV5-1 NA TRBD2
CSVVRGSSYNEQFF TRBJ2-1 TRBV29-1 few TRBD2
CASSLRQGGITGELFF TRBJ2-2 TRBV7-2 once TRBD1
CATSSPPPGNEQFF TRBJ2-1 TRBV15 NA NA
CASSQAFSGANVLTF TRBJ2-6 TRBV4-3 few NA
CASTRGDGGFF TRBJ2-1 TRBV6-1 few NA
CASSQTGQLVTDTQYF TRBJ2-3 TRBV9 NA NA
CASSLSAYEQYF TRBJ2-7 TRBV28 NA NA
CASSQALSGSGTGELFF TRBJ2-2 TRBV4-3 NA TRBD2
CASSLSTVNTEAFF TRBJ1-1 TRBV5-1 NA NA
CASSSGQSLTYEQYF TRBJ2-7 TRBV27 NA NA